What follows are 30 T cell receptor beta chains derived from one specimen sequenced in a study of human T cells and chemical hapten exposure. Time point noted: pre-sensitization, week 0. Regarding treatment: therapeutic diphenylcyclopropenone sensitization with weekly scalp DPC. TCRdb passed the RACE reads through MiXCR, listing each CDR3 protein once. The sample shows some 300,000 distinct CDR3 sequences, 5% to 6.5% of them seen only once. The sequenced sample was whole blood, obtained in connection with sensitization to the hapten diphenylcyclopropenone (DPC). The receptors originated from a woman aged 18 to 35 with alopecia areata. Some clones in this sample may be carry-over from other donors' samples.

This clonotype was seen many times. The J gene is TRBJ2-2, the V gene TRBV6-5, with 9 bases matching TRBD2. The CDR3 covers 15 residues. J was trimmed by 7 bases and V by 6 bases; bases with no gene match: 9. Germline V CDR1 and CDR2: MNHEY, SVGAGI. This chain's CDR3 is CASSSEGLAIGELFF. The CDR3 DNA is TGTGCCAGCAGCTCCGAGGGACTAGCTATCGGGGAGCTGTTTTTT.

This clonotype was counted only a few times. The rearrangement uses TRBV6-6 and TRBJ2-1; D ambiguous. V lost 0 bases and J lost 8, with 20 bases in between. The CDR3 is made up of 17 amino acids. Germline CDR1 MNHNY, CDR2 SVGAGI (reference sequence). The CDR3 sequence: CASSYSRQPDGKDEQFF. The CDR3 nucleotides are TGTGCCAGCAGTTACTCGAGGCAGCCTGATGGGAAGGATGAGCAGTTCTTC.

This clonotype was observed at least ten times. The chain has TRBV5-1 and TRBJ2-5, with 13 bases aligning to TRBD2. J gave up 5 bases and V 0 bases, and 4 bases lay outside the gene matches. Looked up from germline, CDR1 is SGHRS and CDR2 is YFSETQ. The CDR3 is 16 amino acids. The CDR3 sequence: CASSLDATSGGETQYF. CDR3 DNA: TGCGCCAGCAGCTTGGATGCGACTAGCGGGGGGGAGACCCAGTACTTC.

The chain carries TRBV6-2 or TRBV6-3 and TRBJ1-2; the match to TRBD1 covers 8 bases. J was trimmed by 2 bases and V by 6 bases; bases with no gene match: 14. Germline loops: CDR1 MNHEY, CDR2 SVGEGT. The CDR3 has 17 residues. In DNA form, the CDR3 reads TGTGCCAGCAGAGGCGGACAGGGCACTAACCGGAACTATGGCTACACCTTC. Encoded protein: CASRGGQGTNRNYGYTF.

The rearrangement uses TRBV4-2 and TRBJ2-2; D uncertain. Deletions cut 4 bases from V and 8 bases from J, with 11 bases between. Germline-derived CDR1 and CDR2 are LGHNA and YNFKEQ. This CDR3 is built from 13 residues. CDR3 nucleotides: TGTGCCAGCAGCCCCCCACGATCGGGGGAGCTGTTTTTT. This translates into CASSPPRSGELFF.

This clonotype was observed a few times. The CDR3 is CASRPDWDEQYF. The CDR3 coding sequence is TGTGCCAGCAGGCCAGATTGGGACGAGCAGTACTTC. The rearrangement joins TRBV28 to TRBJ2-7; D unclear. The length of the CDR3 is 12 residues. Germline CDR1 MDHEN, CDR2 SYDVKM. V was clipped by 6 bases and J by 5 bases, with 11 bases between them. Based on the CDR3 plus reference TRBV28 and TRBJ2-7, the full variable domain is DVKVTQSSRYLVKRTGEKVFLECVQDMDHENMFWYRQDPGLGLRLIYFSYDVKMKEKGDIPEGYSVSREKKERFSLILESASTNQTSMYLCASRPDWDEQYFGPGTRLTVT.

In its sample, this clonotype was seen a few times. The chain combines TRBV6-4 with TRBJ2-2; maybe TRBD1 (6 bases). This CDR3 has 14 amino acids. Deletions cut 3 bases from V and 5 bases from J, with 10 bases between. The germline V gene encodes CDR1 MRHNA and CDR2 SNTAGT. CDR3 sequence (DNA): TGTGCCAGCAGTGAAGTAGGGGGAACCGGGGAGCTGTTTTTT. It codes for CASSEVGGTGELFF.

This clonotype was seen a handful of times. This chain connects TRBV10-3 to TRBJ2-1; 12 bases are a match to TRBD1. This CDR3 is built from 17 residues. With V trimmed by 0 bases and J by 3 bases, 3 bases remained unmatched. Germline values: CDR1 ENHRY, CDR2 SYGVKD. Written as DNA, the CDR3 is TGTGCCATCAGTGAGTCGGGACAGGGGGCGCGCTACAATGAGCAGTTCTTC. Protein product: CAISESGQGARYNEQFF.

This clonotype was detected many times. The chain employs TRBV5-4 and TRBJ1-2, with D perhaps matching TRBD1 (6 bases). V lost 5 bases to trimming and J lost 2 bases, with 13 bases between them. In germline, CDR1 is SGHNT, CDR2 YYREEE (reference sequence). The CDR3 covers 14 residues. The CDR3 spells CASSTGGANYGYTF. CDR3 coding DNA: TGTGCCAGCAGTACGGGGGGCGCGAACTATGGCTACACCTTC.

This clonotype was observed at least ten times. J is TRBJ1-2 and V is TRBV28; no definite D call. Per germline, CDR1 MDHEN and CDR2 SYDVKM. Trimming pared 5 bases from V and 10 bases from J, leaving 20 bases between. The CDR3 runs to 14 residues. In DNA form, the CDR3 reads TGTGCCAGCAGTCTTGCGGGAGGTCAGAAGTCCTACACCTTC. It codes for CASSLAGGQKSYTF.

This clonotype occurred a few times. The V gene is TRBV7-2, the J gene TRBJ2-1; D is undetermined. CDR3 length: 13 residues. Looked up from germline, CDR1 is SGHTA and CDR2 is FQGNSA. V was cut by 3 bases and J by 9 bases, with 12 bases left in between. The CDR3 spells CASSFTSLGEQFF. The CDR3 DNA is TGTGCCAGCAGCTTCACGTCGTTAGGTGAGCAGTTCTTC.

In this sample, this clonotype turned up a few times. V gene TRBV3-1 combines with J gene TRBJ2-1; D might be TRBD1 or TRBD2, each matching 6 bases. The CDR3 extends over 13 amino acids. V lost 4 bases to trimming and J lost 8 bases, with 12 bases between them. CDR1 and CDR2 (germline): LGHDT, YNNKEL (reference sequence). The CDR3: CASSPLGGHEQFF. CDR3 sequence (DNA): TGTGCCAGCAGCCCCTTAGGGGGGCATGAGCAGTTCTTC.

There are a few counts of this clonotype. The V call is TRBV6-5, the J call TRBJ1-6, with TRBD1 as a possible D gene (5 bases). The V gene lost 11 bases and the J gene lost 6 bases, with 23 bases spanning the gap. Per the germline V gene, CDR1 is MNHEY and CDR2 is SVGAGI. This CDR3 region has 16 residues. DNA of the CDR3: TGTGCCTCTTACTCCCCAGGGACTCCTTTTAATTCACCCCTCCACTTT. As protein: CASYSPGTPFNSPLHF.

Many counts were recorded for this clonotype. V gene TRBV12-3 or TRBV12-4 combines with J gene TRBJ2-3, with 8 bases that match TRBD2. V lost 0 bases to trimming and J lost 2 bases; unmatched junction nucleotides: 10. This CDR3 has 18 amino acids. The CDR3 reads CASSLAGSSGVPTDTQYF. In DNA form, the CDR3 reads TGTGCCAGCAGTTTAGCGGGGAGTAGCGGGGTTCCCACAGATACGCAGTATTTT.

This clonotype was seen repeatedly, ten times or more. The chain joins TRBV4-3 to TRBJ1-5; possibly TRBD1 for D (5 bases). Between the trimmed V and J ends, which lost 1 base and 0 bases, there was a span of 7 bases. In germline, CDR1 is LGHNA, CDR2 YSLEER. This CDR3 contains 15 residues. The CDR3 coding sequence is TGCGCCAGCAGCCAAGGACAGTCTAGCAATCAGCCCCAGCATTTT. Protein product: CASSQGQSSNQPQHF.

In this sample, this clonotype turned up many times. This chain connects TRBV29-1 to TRBJ2-3; D unclear. Trimming left V 0 bases short and J 6 bases short, with 4 bases between. Germline values: CDR1 SQVTM, CDR2 ANQGSEA. This CDR3 spans 11 amino acids. CDR3 in DNA: TGCAGCGTTGAAGATGGGGATACGCAGTATTTT. Its protein product is CSVEDGDTQYF.

The chain recombines TRBV19 with TRBJ1-1, with TRBD1 as a possible D gene (6 bases). Deletions cut 2 bases from V and 8 bases from J, with 15 bases between. Germline assignment: CDR1 LNHDA and CDR2 SQIVND (reference sequence). This CDR3 is 14 amino acids long. The CDR3 bases are TGTGCCAGTAGTATAAGCTCGGGACACCAAGAAGCTTTCTTT. It codes for CASSISSGHQEAFF.

This clonotype showed up just a few times. V gene TRBV14 combines with J gene TRBJ2-7; D could derive from TRBD1 or TRBD2 (5 bases each). Trimming took 1 base from V and 5 from J, leaving 6 bases between them. CDR1 and CDR2 (germline): SGHDN, FVKESK. The CDR3 contains 12 residues. The CDR3 sequence: CASSQGGNEQYF. The CDR3 DNA reads TGTGCCAGCAGCCAAGGGGGGAACGAGCAGTACTTC.

The V and J genes are TRBV29-1 and TRBJ2-3; TRBD2 matches at 10 bases. Germline lookup yields CDR1 SQVTM and CDR2 ANQGSEA. With V trimmed by 6 bases and J by 0 bases, 3 bases remained unmatched. The length of the CDR3 is 14 residues. The CDR3 sequence: CSVGLAVSTDTQYF. DNA for the CDR3: TGCAGCGTAGGACTAGCGGTGAGCACAGATACGCAGTATTTT.

V gene TRBV20-1 combines with J gene TRBJ2-1; TRBD2 might be the D (6 bases). The CDR3 is made up of 12 amino acids. Germline assignment: CDR1 DFQATT and CDR2 SNEGSKA (reference sequence). The V end was cut by 1 base, the J end by 8 bases, with 9 bases between. The CDR3 DNA reads TGCAGTGCTAGAGCGGCGGGGTATGAGCAGTTCTTC. Translation gives CSARAAGYEQFF.

This rearrangement joins TRBV20-1 to TRBJ2-1, with 8 bases fitting TRBD1. Germline values: CDR1 DFQATT, CDR2 SNEGSKA (reference sequence). V trimming: 0 bases; J trimming: 8 bases; junction bases outside the gene matches: 12. CDR3 length: 16 amino acids. For the CDR3, the DNA is TGCAGTGCTAGAGATTCGGGCAGGGGGCTTAGAGATGAGCAGTTCTTC. This sequence encodes CSARDSGRGLRDEQFF.

The chain combines TRBV20-1 with TRBJ1-5; D is uncertain. The CDR3 totals 14 residues. CDR1 DFQATT and CDR2 SNEGSKA come from the germline V gene (reference sequence). Trimming cost V 3 bases and J 0 bases, with 9 bases left between them. The CDR3 nucleotides are TGCAGTGCTAGTAGACGGCTTAGCAATCAGCCCCAGCATTTT. This gives the protein CSASRRLSNQPQHF.

This clonotype was seen at least ten times. V and J are TRBV20-1 and TRBJ1-5; weak D call: TRBD1 (6 bases). Trimming removed 3 bases at V and 5 bases at J, with 14 bases between. CDR3 size: 14 residues. Germline CDR1 is DFQATT and CDR2 is SNEGSKA (reference sequence). The CDR3 reads CSASSGGVDQPQHF. DNA for the CDR3: TGCAGTGCTAGTTCCGGGGGCGTTGATCAGCCCCAGCATTTT.

This clonotype was seen repeatedly, ten times or more. The CDR3 is CASSQEPHYNEQFF. The CDR3 DNA sequence: TGCGCCAGCAGCCAAGAACCCCACTACAATGAGCAGTTCTTC. The chain is built from TRBV4-3 and TRBJ2-1; D is unclear. This CDR3 has 14 amino acids. The germline V and J ends were trimmed by 0 bases and 3 bases, with 6 bases remaining between them. Germline CDR1 LGHNA, CDR2 YSLEER.

The chain couples TRBV20-1 to TRBJ1-3; perhaps TRBD1 as D (5 bases). The CDR3 is 12 amino acids. The ends were cut back, 5 bases at V and 1 base at J, with 6 bases in the middle. Germline V gene lookup returns CDR1 DFQATT and CDR2 SNEGSKA (reference sequence). The CDR3: CSAGTSGNTIYF. CDR3 coding DNA: TGCAGTGCTGGGACGTCTGGAAACACCATATATTTT.

The chain carries TRBV10-3 and TRBJ1-1; 8 nucleotides match TRBD1. The CDR3 is 14 residues long. V shed 4 bases, J shed 2 bases, and the junction held 3 bases outside the gene matches. CDR1 ENHRY and CDR2 SYGVKD come from the germline V gene. DNA for the CDR3: TGTGCCATCAGTGGCGACAGGGGTAACACTGAAGCTTTCTTT. Amino acid sequence: CAISGDRGNTEAFF.

This clonotype was seen a few times. The rearrangement joins TRBV5-1 to TRBJ2-7, with 7 nucleotides matching TRBD1. This CDR3 contains 18 residues. V gave up 0 bases and J gave up 5 bases; unmatched junction bases: 17. CDR1 is SGHRS, CDR2 YFSETQ, per germline. CDR3 bases: TGCGCCAGCAGCTTGGAAGGACAGGTTGCCCTTGGGTTTAACGAGCAGTACTTC. Translated: CASSLEGQVALGFNEQYF.

CDR3 nucleotides: TGTGCCAGCAGCAAAGACGGGTCAACTGAAGCTTTCTTT. Encoded protein: CASSKDGSTEAFF. The chain carries TRBV7-6 and TRBJ1-1; no clear D. V lost 5 bases and J lost 5, with 12 bases in between. Germline CDR1 reads SGHVS; CDR2 reads FNYEAQ. CDR3 length: 13 residues. The variable domain in full, with the rest retrieved from reference TRBV7-6 and TRBJ1-1, is GAGVSQSPRYKVTKRGQDVALRCDPISGHVSLYWYRQALGQGPEFLTYFNYEAQQDKSGLPNDRFSAERPEGSISTLTIQRTEQRDSAMYRCASSKDGSTEAFFGQGTRLTVV.

This rearrangement joins TRBV27 to TRBJ2-3; D is unclear. Germline-derived CDR1 and CDR2 are MNHEY and SMNVEV (reference sequence). V lost 7 bases, J lost 5 bases, and 19 bases lay in between. CDR3 length: 15 residues. This CDR3 is CASNWPPFRIDTQYF. The CDR3 DNA is TGTGCCAGCAACTGGCCCCCCTTTCGAATAGATACGCAGTATTTT.

This clonotype was counted many times. The V call is TRBV6-5, the J call TRBJ1-4; 9 positions match TRBD1. This CDR3 has 18 amino acids. The junction had 7 bases not matched to a gene; V was cut back by 2 bases and J by 0 bases. Germline assignment: CDR1 MNHEY and CDR2 SVGAGI. The CDR3 sequence is CASSYKTGGVATNEKLFF. The CDR3 nucleotides are TGTGCCAGCAGTTACAAGACAGGGGGGGTGGCAACTAATGAAAAACTGTTTTTT.